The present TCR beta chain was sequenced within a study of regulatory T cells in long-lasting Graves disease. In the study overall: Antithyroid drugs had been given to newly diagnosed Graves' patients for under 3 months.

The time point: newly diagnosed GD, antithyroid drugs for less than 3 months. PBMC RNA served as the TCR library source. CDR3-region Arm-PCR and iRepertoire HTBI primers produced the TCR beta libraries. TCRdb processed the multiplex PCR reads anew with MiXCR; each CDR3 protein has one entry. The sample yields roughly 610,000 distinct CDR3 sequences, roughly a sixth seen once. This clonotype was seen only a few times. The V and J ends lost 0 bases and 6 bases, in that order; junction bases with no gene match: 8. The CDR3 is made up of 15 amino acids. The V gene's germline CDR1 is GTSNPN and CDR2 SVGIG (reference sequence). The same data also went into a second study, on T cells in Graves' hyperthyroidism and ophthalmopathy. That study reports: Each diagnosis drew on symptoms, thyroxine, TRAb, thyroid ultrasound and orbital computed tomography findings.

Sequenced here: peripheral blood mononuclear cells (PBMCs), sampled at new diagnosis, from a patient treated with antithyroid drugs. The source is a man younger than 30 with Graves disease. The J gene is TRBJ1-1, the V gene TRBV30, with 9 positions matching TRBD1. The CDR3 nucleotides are TGTGCCTGGAGTGTGGGGACAGGGAGGAGCGCTGAAGCTTTCTTT. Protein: CAWSVGTGRSAEAFF.